Presented here are 10 T cell receptor beta chains from one specimen sequenced in a study of blood T cell repertoires in COVID-19. Profiling relied on immunoSEQ multiplex PCR, and the TCRdb table lists in-frame clones only, not all of them. Among some 100,000 clones, about 87% were seen once, and the ten largest hold about 18%. The sample taken for sequencing was peripheral blood. These receptors were taken from a human donor in a cohort sampled during active COVID-19.

J is TRBJ2-1 and V is TRBV3-1 (or the pseudogene TRBV3-2), with unresolved D. The length of the CDR3 is 13 residues. The V gene lost 7 bases and the J gene lost 13 bases, with 20 bases spanning the gap. Germline V gene data show CDR1 as LGHDT and CDR2 as YNNKEL (reference sequence). The CDR3 is CASTAGLSSSQFF. In DNA, the CDR3 is TGTGCCAGCACGGCTGGGCTCTCGTCATCACAGTTCTTC.

The chain joins TRBV6-1 to TRBJ2-7; D is possibly TRBD1 (5 bases). The V and J ends lost 2 bases and 13 bases respectively, with 18 bases between them. Germline V CDR1 and CDR2: MNHNS, SASEGT. The CDR3 covers 13 residues. The CDR3 DNA reads as TGTGCCAGCAGTGAAATTACGCAGGGCGGCAAATACTTC. Translation gives CASSEITQGGKYF.

The chain uses TRBV7-3 and TRBJ2-2; 11 nucleotides line up with TRBD2. The junction had 2 bases not matched to a gene; V was cut back by 0 bases and J by 2 bases. Germline CDR1 and CDR2: SGHTA and FQGTGA. This CDR3 region has 17 residues. CDR3 sequence (DNA): TGTGCCAGCAGCTTAACGACTAGCGGGGCAAACACCGGGGAGCTGTTTTTT. Its protein product is CASSLTTSGANTGELFF.

The sample holds a few counts of this clone. At the DNA level, this CDR3 is encoded by other sequences in the same sample as well. The chain combines TRBV4-1 with TRBJ2-7; weak D call: TRBD1 (6 bases). The V gene lost 3 bases and the J gene lost 1 base, with 10 bases spanning the gap. Germline loops: CDR1 MGHRA, CDR2 YSYEKL. The CDR3 covers 14 residues. This CDR3 is CASSHRDTSYEQYF. CDR3 nucleotide sequence: TGCGCCAGCAGCCATAGGGACACGTCCTACGAGCAGTACTTC.

This clone was counted between two and nine times. The V and J genes are TRBV7-9 and TRBJ1-4; 7 bases are a match to TRBD1. V lost 5 bases to trimming and J lost 2 bases; unmatched junction nucleotides: 8. This CDR3 is built from 16 residues. Germline values: CDR1 SEHNR, CDR2 FQNEAQ (reference sequence). The CDR3 sequence: CASSVYRGVTNEKLFF. The DNA of the CDR3 is TGTGCCAGCAGCGTATACAGGGGCGTCACTAATGAAAAACTGTTTTTT.

The chain couples TRBV7-3 to TRBJ2-3; 11 bases are a match to TRBD2. The trim removed 1 base at V and 6 bases at J, leaving 6 bases unmatched. This CDR3 comprises 16 residues. The germline V gene encodes CDR1 SGHTA and CDR2 FQGTGA. The CDR3 nucleotides are TGTGCCAGCAGCTTAAGCCTAGCGGGGGGATCGGATACGCAGTATTTT. This encodes CASSLSLAGGSDTQYF.

The CDR3 region has the DNA TGCGCCAGCAGCTTGGTGACAGAAAATGAGCAGTTCTTC. It specifies CASSLVTENEQFF. V is TRBV5-1 and J is TRBJ2-1, with TRBD1 as a possible D gene (5 bases). The CDR3 is made up of 13 amino acids. Germline-derived CDR1 and CDR2 are SGHRS and YFSETQ. V dropped 0 bases and J dropped 7 bases, with 8 bases sitting between them.

The chain links TRBV4-1 to TRBJ2-7; tentative D call: TRBD1 (5 bases). The V and J ends lost 1 base and 5 bases respectively, with 12 bases between them. Germline V gene lookup returns CDR1 MGHRA and CDR2 YSYEKL. This CDR3 is built from 14 residues. The CDR3 reads CASSQVGRRDEQYF. The CDR3 DNA is TGCGCCAGCAGCCAAGTGGGGCGTCGGGACGAGCAGTACTTC.

This rearrangement joins TRBV7-2 to TRBJ1-1; 8 bases agree with TRBD1. V was pared by 4 bases and J by 4 bases, with 5 bases of the junction left unmatched. The length of the CDR3 is 14 residues. Germline V gene lookup returns CDR1 SGHTA and CDR2 FQGNSA. This CDR3 reads CASSSTGALTEAFF. The DNA for the CDR3 is TGTGCCAGCAGCTCGACAGGGGCGCTCACTGAAGCTTTCTTT.

This chain connects TRBV6-1 to TRBJ1-3, with D maybe TRBD1 (6 bases). Germline values: CDR1 MNHNS, CDR2 SASEGT. Between the trimmed V and J ends, which lost 3 bases and 0 bases, there was a span of 12 bases. This CDR3 is 16 amino acids long. The CDR3 DNA reads as TGTGCCAGCAGTGACTGGGGACAAAGCTCTGGAAACACCATATATTTT. It codes for CASSDWGQSSGNTIYF.